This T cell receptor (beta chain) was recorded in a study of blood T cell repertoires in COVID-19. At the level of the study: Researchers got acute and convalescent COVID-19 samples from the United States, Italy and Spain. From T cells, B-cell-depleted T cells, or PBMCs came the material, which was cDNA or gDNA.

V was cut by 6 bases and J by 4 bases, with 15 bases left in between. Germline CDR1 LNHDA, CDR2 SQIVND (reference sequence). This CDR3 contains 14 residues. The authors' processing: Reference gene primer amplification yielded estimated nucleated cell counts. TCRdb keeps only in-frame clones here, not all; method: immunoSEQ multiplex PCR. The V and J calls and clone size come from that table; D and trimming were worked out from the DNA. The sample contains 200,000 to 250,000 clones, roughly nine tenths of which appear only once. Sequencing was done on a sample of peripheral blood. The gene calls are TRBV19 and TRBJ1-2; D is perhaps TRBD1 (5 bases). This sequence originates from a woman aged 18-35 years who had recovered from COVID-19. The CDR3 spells CASSLTRVPYGYTF. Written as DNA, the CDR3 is TGTGCCAGTAGCTTGACCAGGGTTCCCTATGGCTACACCTTC.